This TCR beta chain was captured by sequencing in a study of T cells after yellow fever vaccination. A 5'RACE template-switching step, the method used to make TCR cDNA, added a universal primer site and UMIs. Using its own MiXCR run on the 5' RACE reads, TCRdb lists one record per CDR3 protein. The data hold about 300,000 distinct CDR3 sequences, with 8.5% to 10% observed a single time. In the case of this clonotype: Its matching antigen is unknown.

Study observations and caveats: It was a small share of clonotypes that appeared in both CD4 and CD8 compartments. Weaker in magnitude, the secondary response showed a faster peak on day 5 versus 15. Primary-vaccination clones mostly resurfaced post-booster (96% CD4, under 90% CD8).

The CDR3 has 16 residues. Per the germline V gene, CDR1 is SGHTA and CDR2 is FQGTGA. Trimming took off 2 bases at V and 8 bases at J, with 16 bases between the two ends. The rearrangement links TRBV7-3 to TRBJ1-6, with no clear D. The origin of this receptor is a man younger than 30 who received the YFV17D yellow fever vaccine. The material was CD4+ T cells sorted from PBMCs, obtained 5 days after the yellow fever booster vaccination. This CDR3 reads CASSLFRVAADSPLHF. CDR3 coding DNA: TGTGCCAGCAGCTTATTTCGGGTGGCAGCCGATTCACCCCTCCACTTT.